This T cell receptor beta chain was identified during a study of CD8+CD57+ T cells in acquired aplastic anemia. V lost 0 bases and J 6 bases, leaving 14 bases between the germline ends. Germline values: CDR1 SEHNR, CDR2 FQNEAQ (reference sequence). This CDR3 region has 15 residues. Patients sequenced had flow cytometry evidence of CD8+CD57+ cell expansion. CDR3 and TCR beta VDJ profiling relied on genomic DNA as the template. A single record per CDR3 protein comes from TCRdb applying MiXCR to the reads. The top ten hold about 41% of the sample, which has 260,000 or so distinct CDR3 sequences, roughly 82% seen once.

The sequence was obtained from a human donor with aplastic anemia. The chain is built from TRBV7-9 and TRBJ2-5; no reliable D call. Source material: sorted CD4+, CD8+, or CD8+CD57+ T cells (not recorded which) from PBMCs. The CDR3 region is CASSLAPTETQTQYF. The CDR3 nucleotides read TGTGCCAGCAGCTTAGCCCCCACGGAAACGCAGACCCAGTACTTC. Full variable domain (remainder filled in from reference TRBV7-9 and TRBJ2-5): DTGVSQNPRHKITKRGQNVTFRCDPISEHNRLYWYRQTLGQGPEFLTYFQNEAQLEKSRLLSDRFSAERPKGSFSTLEIQRTEQGDSAMYLCASSLAPTETQTQYFGPGTRLLVL.